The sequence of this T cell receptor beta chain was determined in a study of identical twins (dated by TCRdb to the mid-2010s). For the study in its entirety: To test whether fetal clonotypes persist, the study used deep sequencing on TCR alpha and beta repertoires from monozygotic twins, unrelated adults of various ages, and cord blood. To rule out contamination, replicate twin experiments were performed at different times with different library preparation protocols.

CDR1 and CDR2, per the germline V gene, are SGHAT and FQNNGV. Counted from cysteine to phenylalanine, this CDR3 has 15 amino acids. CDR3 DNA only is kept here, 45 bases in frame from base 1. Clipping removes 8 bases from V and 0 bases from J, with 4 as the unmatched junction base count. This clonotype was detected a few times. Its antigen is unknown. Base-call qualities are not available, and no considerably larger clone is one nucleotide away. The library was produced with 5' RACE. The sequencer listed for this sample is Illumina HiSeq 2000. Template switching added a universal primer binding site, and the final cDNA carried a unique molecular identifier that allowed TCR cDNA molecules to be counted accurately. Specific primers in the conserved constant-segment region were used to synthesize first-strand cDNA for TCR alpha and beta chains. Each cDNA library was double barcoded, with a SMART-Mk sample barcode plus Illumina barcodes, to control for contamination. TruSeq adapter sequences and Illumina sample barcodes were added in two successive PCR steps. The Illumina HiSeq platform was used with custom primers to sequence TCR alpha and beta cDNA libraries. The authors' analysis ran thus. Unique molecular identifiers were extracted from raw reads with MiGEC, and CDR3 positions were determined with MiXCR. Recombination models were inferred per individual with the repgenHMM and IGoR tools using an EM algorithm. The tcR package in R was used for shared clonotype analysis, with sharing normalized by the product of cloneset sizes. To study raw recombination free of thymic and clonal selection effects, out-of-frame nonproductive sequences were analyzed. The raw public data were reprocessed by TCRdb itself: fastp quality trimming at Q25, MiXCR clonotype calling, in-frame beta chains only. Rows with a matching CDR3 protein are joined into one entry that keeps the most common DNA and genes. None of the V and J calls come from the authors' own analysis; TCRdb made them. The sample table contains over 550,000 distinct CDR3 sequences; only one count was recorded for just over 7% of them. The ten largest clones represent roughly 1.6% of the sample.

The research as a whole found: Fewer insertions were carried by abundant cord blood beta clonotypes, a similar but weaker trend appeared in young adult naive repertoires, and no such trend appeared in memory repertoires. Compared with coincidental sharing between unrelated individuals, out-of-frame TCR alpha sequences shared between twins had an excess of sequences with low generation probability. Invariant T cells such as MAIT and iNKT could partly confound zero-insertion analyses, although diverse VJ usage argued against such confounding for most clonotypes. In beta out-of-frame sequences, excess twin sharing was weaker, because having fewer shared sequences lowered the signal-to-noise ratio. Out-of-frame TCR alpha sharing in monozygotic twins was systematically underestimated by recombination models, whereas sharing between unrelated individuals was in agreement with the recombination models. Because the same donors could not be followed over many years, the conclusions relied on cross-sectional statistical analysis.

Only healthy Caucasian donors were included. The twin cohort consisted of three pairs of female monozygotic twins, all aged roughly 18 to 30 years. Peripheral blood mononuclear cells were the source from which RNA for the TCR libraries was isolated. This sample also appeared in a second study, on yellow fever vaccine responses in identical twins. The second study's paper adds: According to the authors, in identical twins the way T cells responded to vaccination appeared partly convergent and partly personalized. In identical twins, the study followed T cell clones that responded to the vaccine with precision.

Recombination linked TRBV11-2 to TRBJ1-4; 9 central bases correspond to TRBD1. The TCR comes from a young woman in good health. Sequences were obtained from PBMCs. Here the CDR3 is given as CASDRGRATNEKLFF. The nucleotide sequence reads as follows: TGTGCCAGCGACAGGGGGAGGGCAACTAATGAAAAACTGTTTTTT.